The 27 T cell receptor beta chains in this list originate from one sample, sequenced in a study of blood T cell repertoires in COVID-19. Sequenced by immunoSEQ multiplex PCR; TCRdb stores in-frame clones only, minus some. Counted here are 250,000 to 300,000 clones, 91% occurring once; the ten biggest clones make up around 1.3%. The sample taken for sequencing was PBMCs or T cells enriched from blood (not recorded which). The receptor source for this set is a human donor in a cohort exposed to, infected with or recovered from COVID-19 (not recorded which). The donor label of this sample is uncertain.

This clone was recorded only once. The chain couples TRBV10-1 to TRBJ1-1; TRBD1 agrees at 9 bases. Germline CDR1 reads WNHNN; CDR2 reads SYGVQD (reference sequence). After removal of 4 bases from V and 2 bases from J, the junction contained 11 bases not matched to a gene. The CDR3 loop spans 17 amino acids. CDR3 sequence: CASSGDREGTGNTEAFF. DNA of the CDR3: TGCGCCAGCAGTGGGGACAGGGAGGGAACCGGAAACACTGAAGCTTTCTTT.

V is TRBV18 and J is TRBJ1-6, with D unresolved. CDR1 KGHSH and CDR2 LQKENI come from the germline V gene. V was pared by 2 bases and J by 3 bases, with 11 bases between. The CDR3 runs 16 residues. CDR3 loop: CASSPNSAYYNSPLHF. DNA of the CDR3: TGTGCCAGCTCACCAAATTCCGCCTACTATAATTCACCCCTCCACTTT.

This chain joins TRBV12-5 and TRBJ2-5; 9 bases align to TRBD2. The CDR3 consists of 17 residues. The germline CDR1 and CDR2 sequences are LGHNT and FRNRAP. Unmatched junction bases numbered 14, after V lost 7 bases and J lost 2 bases. The CDR3 DNA follows: TGTGCTAGTGCAGGCATCGCGGGGGGGCCTCGGCAAGAGACCCAGTACTTC. Protein sequence: CASAGIAGGPRQETQYF.

The chain carries TRBV29-1 and TRBJ1-5, with D perhaps matching TRBD1 (6 bases). Germline V gene data show CDR1 as SQVTM and CDR2 as ANQGSEA. Trimming cost V 6 bases and J 1 base, with 13 bases left between them. The CDR3 runs 14 residues. CDR3 DNA sequence: TGCAGCGTGGCCTCCGGGACAAGCAATCAGCCCCAGCATTTT. This gives the protein CSVASGTSNQPQHF.

This chain joins TRBV5-1 and TRBJ2-2; D possibly corresponds to TRBD2 (5 bases). The V end lost 1 base, the J end lost 0 bases, and 7 bases lay between the germline ends. The CDR3 sequence is 15 residues long. Germline CDR1 reads SGHRS; CDR2 reads YFSETQ. The DNA for the CDR3 is TGCGCCAGCAGCTTGCAGCGGACGAACACCGGGGAGCTGTTTTTT. It yields the protein CASSLQRTNTGELFF. The full variable domain, with the rest looked up from reference TRBV5-1 and TRBJ2-2, is KAGVTQTPRYLIKTRGQQVTLSCSPISGHRSVSWYQQTPGQGLQFLFEYFSETQRNKGNFPGRFSGRQFSNSRSEMNVSTLELGDSALYLCASSLQRTNTGELFFGEGSRLTVL.

This chain links TRBV19 with TRBJ1-1; 8 positions match TRBD1. The junction had 6 bases not matched to a gene; V was cut back by 3 bases and J by 6 bases. In germline, CDR1 is LNHDA, CDR2 SQIVND (reference sequence). The CDR3 loop spans 14 amino acids. CDR3 sequence: CASSMAGGFSEAFF. CDR3 nucleotide sequence: TGTGCCAGTAGTATGGCAGGGGGCTTCTCTGAAGCTTTCTTT. Combining the CDR3 with reference TRBV19 and TRBJ1-1 gives the whole variable domain DGGITQSPKYLFRKEGQNVTLSCEQNLNHDAMYWYRQDPGQGLRLIYYSQIVNDFQKGDIAEGYSVSREKKESFPLTVTSAQKNPTAFYLCASSMAGGFSEAFFGQGTRLTVV.

The rearrangement links TRBV5-1 to TRBJ1-1; weak D call: TRBD1 (6 bases). The germline V gene encodes CDR1 SGHRS and CDR2 YFSETQ. This CDR3 has 15 amino acids. V lost 0 bases to trimming and J lost 8 bases, with 17 bases between them. The CDR3 protein is CASSLAPGGGGEAFF. The CDR3 bases are TGCGCCAGCAGCTTGGCCCCGGGGGGAGGGGGAGAAGCTTTCTTT.

The chain carries TRBV7-9 and TRBJ1-3, with no clear D. CDR1 and CDR2 from the germline V gene are SEHNR and FQNEAQ (reference sequence). Between the trimmed V and J ends, which lost 5 bases and 0 bases, there was a span of 14 bases. This CDR3 has 16 residues. The CDR3 bases are TGTGCCAGCAGCCAAACAAACCTGCTCTCTGGAAACACCATATATTTT. It yields the protein CASSQTNLLSGNTIYF.

The chain is built from TRBV30 and TRBJ1-4, with TRBD1 matching over 7 bases. Trimming cost V 3 bases and J 13 bases; bases outside gene matches: 14. The CDR3 consists of 14 residues. The V gene's germline CDR1 is GTSNPN and CDR2 SVGIG (reference sequence). CDR3 coding DNA: TGTGCCTGGAGCCCAGGACAGGAGTTTGGGGTACTGTTTTTT. This translates into CAWSPGQEFGVLFF.

V and J are TRBV30 and TRBJ2-7; a weak D match, TRBD1 (5 bases). The CDR3 runs to 15 residues. V gave up 0 bases and J gave up 2 bases, with 14 bases separating them. Germline CDR1 reads GTSNPN; CDR2 reads SVGIG (reference sequence). The CDR3 sequence is CAWSVLGIGAYEQYF. DNA for the CDR3: TGTGCCTGGAGTGTGCTGGGAATAGGGGCCTACGAGCAGTACTTC.

This clone was seen once. J is TRBJ2-1 and V is TRBV9; 11 bases agree with TRBD2. The V gene's germline CDR1 is SGDLS and CDR2 YYNGEE. V shed 2 bases, J shed 8 bases, and the junction held 6 bases outside the gene matches. The CDR3 runs 15 residues. The CDR3 spells CASSVTSGGRDEQFF. As DNA, the CDR3 is TGTGCCAGCAGCGTTACTAGCGGGGGAAGGGATGAGCAGTTCTTC.

This clone has a single count. This chain links TRBV19 with TRBJ2-7, with 10 bases aligning to TRBD1. After removal of 5 bases from V and 7 bases from J, the junction contained 11 bases not matched to a gene. Germline lookup yields CDR1 LNHDA and CDR2 SQIVND (reference sequence). This CDR3 has 15 residues. CDR3: CASSPRDRGAGEQYF. DNA for the CDR3: TGTGCCAGTAGTCCCCGGGACAGGGGAGCCGGGGAGCAGTACTTC.

The chain has TRBV5-4 and TRBJ2-5, with 8 bases that match TRBD2. CDR1 SGHNT and CDR2 YYREEE come from the germline V gene (reference sequence). V dropped 4 bases and J dropped 3; count of bases not matched to a gene: 14. This CDR3 contains 17 residues. CDR3 coding DNA: TGTGCCAGCAGCCATGGTATAGGCCGGGGGGGGAAAGAGACCCAGTACTTC. This gives the protein CASSHGIGRGGKETQYF.

The V gene is TRBV4-2, the J gene TRBJ1-1, with a tentative D call TRBD1 (5 bases). The germline V gene encodes CDR1 LGHNA and CDR2 YNFKEQ. Trimming removed 0 bases at V and 4 bases at J, with 15 bases between. CDR3 length equals 16 residues. The CDR3 is CASSQDLLGVGTEAFF. CDR3 nucleotide sequence: TGTGCCAGCAGCCAAGATTTGTTAGGGGTCGGCACTGAAGCTTTCTTT.

The chain uses TRBV19 and TRBJ1-2; 7 positions match TRBD1. From germline, CDR1 is LNHDA and CDR2 SQIVND (reference sequence). The V gene end was trimmed by 1 base and the J gene end by 3 bases; junction bases not matched to a gene: 5. The CDR3 is 15 residues long. CDR3 protein: CASSIGTGPHYGYTF. CDR3 in DNA: TGTGCCAGTAGTATAGGGACAGGCCCCCACTATGGCTACACCTTC.

This clone has just one count. The chain employs TRBV11-2 and TRBJ1-1; D is perhaps TRBD1 (5 bases). The germline V and J ends were trimmed by 5 bases and 1 base, with 11 bases remaining between them. This CDR3 region has 14 residues. Germline loops: CDR1 SGHAT, CDR2 FQNNGV. In nucleotides, the CDR3 is TGTGCCAGCAGCCCAGGGTGGGGGAACACTGAAGCTTTCTTT. This codes for CASSPGWGNTEAFF.

Worth noting for this clone: The junction shows a germline mismatch at one end, possibly a read error. This sequence joins TRBV6-1 and TRBJ1-5; D is unresolved. CDR1 and CDR2 (germline): MNHNS, SASEGT. This CDR3 is 12 amino acids long. Here the CDR3 reads CASRLGNQPQHF. The CDR3 coding sequence is TGTGCCAGCAGGTTGGGCAACCAGCCCCAGCATTTT.

The J gene is TRBJ2-3, the V gene TRBV7-9; TRBD2 matches 7 bases. The trim removed 5 bases at V and 0 bases at J, leaving 5 bases unmatched. CDR1 and CDR2 from the germline V gene are SEHNR and FQNEAQ (reference sequence). The CDR3 totals 15 residues. The CDR3 nucleotides are TGTGCCAGCAGCCCAGCGGGGACTAGCACAGATACGCAGTATTTT. Its translation: CASSPAGTSTDTQYF.

This clone was observed once. J is TRBJ1-2 and V is TRBV5-6, with a tentative D call TRBD1 (5 bases). The CDR3 contains 13 residues. Germline CDR1 and CDR2: SGHDT and YYEEEE. Trimming left V 2 bases short and J 4 bases short, with 9 bases between. CDR3: CASSFGGSYGYTF. Written as DNA, the CDR3 is TGTGCCAGCAGCTTTGGGGGGAGCTATGGCTACACCTTC.

The chain has TRBV4-2 and TRBJ2-7, with 11 bases lining up with TRBD2. V shed 4 bases, J shed 6 bases, and the junction held 5 bases outside the gene matches. The CDR3 has 14 residues. Germline V gene lookup returns CDR1 LGHNA and CDR2 YNFKEQ. The CDR3, as DNA: TGTGCCAGCAGCCCCCTCGGGACTAGCGGCGAGCAGTACTTC. It yields the protein CASSPLGTSGEQYF.

The J gene is TRBJ1-2, the V gene TRBV27, with TRBD1 as a possible D gene (6 bases). Germline assignment: CDR1 MNHEY and CDR2 SMNVEV (reference sequence). The CDR3 spans 13 residues. Trimming stripped 6 bases from V and 6 bases from J, with 14 bases between. CDR3 DNA sequence: TGTGCCAGCAGATCCCGGGACAACCATGGCTACACCTTC. Translated, it gives CASRSRDNHGYTF.

The chain carries TRBV5-4 and TRBJ2-7; weak D call: TRBD1 (8 bases). The CDR3 is made up of 15 amino acids. The germline V and J ends were trimmed by 4 bases and 2 bases, with 16 bases remaining between them. The germline CDR1 and CDR2 sequences are SGHNT and YYREEE (reference sequence). The CDR3 is CASSISGTGTYEQYF. CDR3 coding DNA: TGTGCCAGCAGCATAAGCGGGACAGGAACCTACGAGCAGTACTTC.

The chain combines TRBV11-2 with TRBJ2-7; 7 bases are shared with TRBD2. Germline values: CDR1 SGHAT, CDR2 FQNNGV. V lost 5 bases and J lost 4; bases outside the gene matches: 17. There are 17 residues in the CDR3. Here the CDR3 DNA reads TGTGCCAGCAGCCGACTCGGGCTAGCGGACCAAACTTACGAGCAGTACTTC. Translating gives CASSRLGLADQTYEQYF.

The chain couples TRBV9 to TRBJ1-1; 7 bases are a match to TRBD1. The CDR3 length is 14 residues. V was clipped by 3 bases and J by 5 bases; unmatched bases: 7. Per germline, CDR1 SGDLS and CDR2 YYNGEE. In nucleotides, the CDR3 is TGTGCCAGCAGCGCCTCAGGGGGAGGAACTGAAGCTTTCTTT. Its translation is CASSASGGGTEAFF.

The chain couples TRBV27 to TRBJ2-3, with D possibly TRBD1 on 6 matching bases. The V gene lost 6 bases and the J gene lost 1 base, with 14 bases spanning the gap. This CDR3 is built from 15 residues. Germline V gene lookup returns CDR1 MNHEY and CDR2 SMNVEV (reference sequence). The CDR3 spells CASSPRRTGTDTQYF. The CDR3 bases are TGTGCCAGCAGCCCCCGTAGGACAGGCACAGATACGCAGTATTTT.

This clone was detected only a few times. V is TRBV9 and J is TRBJ1-2, with TRBD1 matching over 7 bases. After removal of 6 bases from V and 1 base from J, the junction contained 3 bases not matched to a gene. The CDR3 runs to 13 residues. Germline CDR1 SGDLS, CDR2 YYNGEE. The CDR3 loop is CASTGTVNYGYTF. DNA for the CDR3: TGTGCCAGCACGGGGACAGTTAACTATGGCTACACCTTC.

A note on this clone: The sample contains more than one DNA sequence encoding this CDR3. The V call is TRBV9, the J call TRBJ2-7, with 14 positions matching TRBD2. Trimming took 2 bases from V and 3 from J; bases not matched to a gene: 1. CDR1 is SGDLS, CDR2 YYNGEE, per germline. The CDR3 is 15 residues long. Here the CDR3 DNA reads TGTGCCAGCAGCGTCGGGACTAGCGGGAGCTACGAGCAGTACTTC. Its translation is CASSVGTSGSYEQYF.